The clone carrying this T cell receptor (beta chain) appeared many times. What it binds is unknown. Patients affected by ophthalmopathy presented a Clinical Activity Score of at least 3, a NOSPECS grade of at least 4, and disease duration below 3 months. Exclusion of patients followed from uncontrolled infection, other autoimmune disease, pregnancy or lactation. The data were obtained in a study of T cells in Graves' hyperthyroidism and ophthalmopathy. In germline, CDR1 is MDHEN, CDR2 SYDVKM. The CDR3 has 13 amino acids. V dropped 6 bases and J dropped 2 bases, with 10 bases sitting between them. Broader study findings: From stable hyperthyroidism, ophthalmopathy was set apart by a 13 V-J model.

There were TCR beta CDR3 regions amplified from RNA transcripts. The HTBI set primed first-round TCR CDR3 RT-PCR. TCRdb reanalysed the multiplex PCR reads using MiXCR and keeps one entry per CDR3 protein. Seen here are about 350,000 distinct CDR3 sequences, roughly 15% observed once, and the top ten hold around 32%. Sequencing was carried out using blood. The sequence derives from a woman between 35 and 50 years old with Graves' ophthalmopathy. The rearrangement links TRBV28 to TRBJ1-2; D perhaps matches TRBD1 (6 bases). The CDR3 spells CASSLGQNYGYTF. DNA for the CDR3: TGTGCCAGCAGCCTTGGACAGAACTATGGCTACACCTTC.